This record looks at one T cell receptor (beta chain) sequence and its context. Its specificity is not known. PCR was performed using 60 Vbeta and 13 Jbeta primers. This table comes from immunoSEQ multiplex PCR, and its TCRdb copy is limited to in-frame clones, with some not included. The repertoire holds 300,000 or so clones, with about four fifths as singletons. The data belong to a study of cytomegalovirus exposure and HLA in healthy donors. General study results and limits: There were some V segments, including TRBV6-2 and TRBV6-3, excluded as indistinguishable. In an earlier analysis, about 87% or about 30%: the productive usage of most TCR beta V segments.

This CDR3 is built from 13 residues. V lost 3 bases to trimming and J lost 6 bases, with 11 bases between them. Germline V gene lookup returns CDR1 MNHNY and CDR2 SVGAGI (reference sequence). Input material: PBMCs. The chain employs TRBV6-6 and TRBJ1-2, with a tentative D call TRBD1 (5 bases). The source is a woman aged 40 to 50 in good health and CMV-seropositive. DNA of the CDR3: TGTGCCAGCAGTTATACGGGGGATGATGGCTACACCTTC. Encoded protein: CASSYTGDDGYTF.